This T cell receptor beta chain stems from a study of T cells in tuberculosis. This CDR3 contains 13 residues. The germline CDR1 and CDR2 sequences are SGHDN and FVKESK. Trimming removed 4 bases from V and 0 bases from J, with 6 bases in between. The table came from immunoSEQ multiplex PCR; TCRdb's copy has only in-frame clones and leaves some out. The repertoire holds 30,000 or so clones, 85% to 90% seen once, with 6.1% in the top ten. Sequenced: PBMCs. The source of this sequence is a donor aged 10-35 years with latent tuberculosis or without tuberculosis infection. The chain uses TRBV14 and TRBJ1-2; D is unresolved. The CDR3 sequence: CASSLSSNYGYTF. The CDR3, as DNA: TGTGCCAGCAGCCTCTCTTCTAACTATGGCTACACCTTC.